Each of the 26 T cell receptor beta chains below was sequenced from the same sample in a study of blood T cell repertoires in COVID-19. TCRdb keeps only in-frame clones here, not all; method: immunoSEQ multiplex PCR. The sample lists almost 80,000 clones; 90% were seen once. Sequencing was performed on peripheral blood. The source of these receptors is an elderly woman with acute or convalescent COVID-19.

The V call is TRBV6-1, the J call TRBJ2-7; 7 bases match TRBD2. V trimming: 0 bases; J trimming: 3 bases; junction bases outside the gene matches: 20. Germline assignment: CDR1 MNHNS and CDR2 SASEGT. There are 20 residues in the CDR3. CDR3 in amino acids: CASSEAVGWVAPAGSYEQYF. For the CDR3, the DNA is TGTGCCAGCAGTGAAGCGGTTGGGTGGGTGGCTCCAGCGGGAAGCTACGAGCAGTACTTC.

The chain links TRBV11-1 to TRBJ2-3, with D possibly TRBD2 on 5 matching bases. V was clipped by 5 bases and J by 2 bases, with 11 bases between them. The CDR3 sequence is 14 residues long. Germline V CDR1 and CDR2: SGHAT, FQDESV (reference sequence). CDR3 residues: CASSLSGFTDTQYF. Written as DNA, the CDR3 is TGTGCCAGCAGCCTCTCGGGATTCACAGATACGCAGTATTTT.

This clone was found a few times. This chain uses TRBV7-9 with TRBJ2-5; D might be TRBD1 (5 bases). The germline V and J ends were trimmed by 1 base and 2 bases, with 14 bases remaining between them. This CDR3 region has 16 residues. Germline V lookup: CDR1 SEHNR, CDR2 FQNEAQ (reference sequence). This CDR3 is CASSLGAGYWQETQYF. DNA of the CDR3: TGTGCCAGCAGCTTAGGGGCAGGGTATTGGCAAGAGACCCAGTACTTC.

The V gene is TRBV6-2 or TRBV6-3, the J gene TRBJ2-1, with 10 bases matching TRBD2. Germline CDR1 and CDR2: MNHEY and SVGEGT. V was pared by 2 bases and J by 2 bases, with 6 bases of the junction left unmatched. The CDR3 sequence is 17 residues long. CDR3 nucleotides: TGTGCCAGCAGTTACCCTACTAGCGGGGTTACCTACAATGAGCAGTTCTTC. Its protein is CASSYPTSGVTYNEQFF.

Details on this clone: The same CDR3 arises from other DNA sequences in this sample as well. The rearrangement uses TRBV4-1 and TRBJ2-1; TRBD1 aligns across 10 bases. The junction had 5 bases not matched to a gene; V was cut back by 2 bases and J by 4 bases. Germline CDR1 is MGHRA and CDR2 is YSYEKL. The CDR3 length is 16 residues. CDR3 protein: CASSQPDRGLYNEQFF. CDR3 DNA sequence: TGCGCCAGCAGCCAACCAGACAGGGGGCTTTACAATGAGCAGTTCTTC.

The chain carries TRBV5-5 and TRBJ1-1; a possible D gene is TRBD1 (6 bases). V was clipped by 4 bases and J by 2 bases, with 12 bases between them. Germline loops: CDR1 SGHKS, CDR2 YYEKEE (reference sequence). The CDR3 totals 14 residues. CDR3 in DNA: TGTGCCAGCAGCCCCCACAGGGACAACACTGAAGCTTTCTTT. It yields the protein CASSPHRDNTEAFF.

The chain links TRBV5-5 to TRBJ1-5, with no clear D. This CDR3 region has 15 residues. Trimming cost V 1 base and J 1 base, with 9 bases left between them. Germline lookup yields CDR1 SGHKS and CDR2 YYEKEE (reference sequence). CDR3 bases: TGTGCCAGCAGCTTGTTCGGGGTAAGCAATCAGCCCCAGCATTTT. Protein product: CASSLFGVSNQPQHF.

J is TRBJ1-1 and V is TRBV4-2, with 7 positions matching TRBD1. Germline V CDR1 and CDR2: LGHNA, YNFKEQ. The CDR3 runs to 15 residues. Trimming took 0 bases from V and 4 from J; bases not matched to a gene: 5. The CDR3 loop is CASSQEGGEGTEAFF. The CDR3 DNA sequence: TGTGCCAGCAGCCAAGAAGGGGGCGAGGGCACTGAAGCTTTCTTT.

This chain joins TRBV7-2 and TRBJ2-1; 13 bases line up with TRBD2. Trimming at V came to 5 bases and at J to 3 bases, leaving 4 bases not matched to a gene. CDR3 length: 16 residues. Germline CDR1 reads SGHTA; CDR2 reads FQGNSA. CDR3 bases: TGTGCCAGCAGCCCAAGGACTAGCGGGGGCTACAATGAGCAGTTCTTC. Translating it yields CASSPRTSGGYNEQFF.

This clone came up once. The genes are TRBV15 and TRBJ2-3; D may be TRBD1 (6 bases). CDR3 size: 16 residues. Trimming took off 2 bases at V and 2 bases at J, with 14 bases between the two ends. Germline V CDR1 and CDR2: LNHNV, YYDKDF (reference sequence). This chain's CDR3 is CATSRPRTGLTDTQYF. In nucleotides, the CDR3 is TGTGCCACCAGCAGACCGAGAACAGGGCTCACAGATACGCAGTATTTT.

V usage is TRBV27 and J usage is TRBJ2-2; 7 bases are a match to TRBD2. This CDR3 spans 15 amino acids. V trimming: 5 bases; J trimming: 6 bases; junction bases outside the gene matches: 9. The germline gives CDR1 MNHEY, CDR2 SMNVEV (reference sequence). CDR3 residues: CASSPQRDWSGELFF. CDR3 DNA sequence: TGTGCCAGCAGTCCACAGCGGGATTGGTCCGGGGAGCTGTTTTTT.

The chain couples TRBV3-1 (or the pseudogene TRBV3-2) to TRBJ1-5, with D tentatively TRBD1 (6 bases). The CDR3 sequence is 15 residues long. Germline V gives CDR1 LGHDT, CDR2 YNNKEL (reference sequence). Trimming took off 3 bases at V and 0 bases at J, with 9 bases between the two ends. CDR3 loop: CASSHRGGSNQPQHF. The CDR3 region has the DNA TGTGCCAGCAGCCACAGAGGGGGTAGCAATCAGCCCCAGCATTTT.

V and J are TRBV27 and TRBJ2-2; D may be TRBD2 (5 bases). The CDR3 length is 15 residues. CDR1 and CDR2 from the germline V gene are MNHEY and SMNVEV (reference sequence). The V and J ends lost 9 bases and 7 bases respectively, with 21 bases between them. Here the CDR3 DNA reads TGTGCCAGTTACGACTACAACGGGCCGATCGGGGAGCTGTTTTTT. Translating gives CASYDYNGPIGELFF.

The J gene is TRBJ2-1, the V gene TRBV7-9, with D unresolved. The V end lost 5 bases, the J end lost 4 bases, and 15 bases lay between the germline ends. Germline values: CDR1 SEHNR, CDR2 FQNEAQ (reference sequence). The CDR3 has 15 amino acids. CDR3 DNA sequence: TGTGCCAGCAGCCCCAGGTTGGGCCTTTACAATGAGCAGTTCTTC. It yields the protein CASSPRLGLYNEQFF.

This chain uses TRBV28 with TRBJ2-7; tentative D call: TRBD2 (6 bases). Per the germline V gene, CDR1 is MDHEN and CDR2 is SYDVKM. This CDR3 contains 13 residues. Trimming took 6 bases from V and 0 from J, leaving 9 bases between them. The CDR3 sequence: CASRRGLSYEQYF. CDR3 DNA sequence: TGTGCCAGCAGGCGGGGACTCTCCTACGAGCAGTACTTC.

This rearrangement joins TRBV28 to TRBJ2-3; 8 positions agree with TRBD2. This CDR3 region has 14 residues. V dropped 6 bases and J dropped 1; count of bases not matched to a gene: 3. Per germline, CDR1 MDHEN and CDR2 SYDVKM. CDR3 residues: CASRISGGTDTQYF. The CDR3 DNA reads as TGTGCCAGCAGAATTAGCGGGGGCACAGATACGCAGTATTTT.

The chain joins TRBV9 to TRBJ2-3; 7 bases map to TRBD2. Germline values: CDR1 SGDLS, CDR2 YYNGEE. The V segment lost 3 bases and the J segment 0 bases; nucleotides outside the gene matches: 7. The CDR3 is 16 residues long. DNA for the CDR3: TGTGCCAGCAGCGCTCTAAGCGGGGCTAGCACAGATACGCAGTATTTT. Its protein product is CASSALSGASTDTQYF.

This clone has just one count. This rearrangement joins TRBV27 to TRBJ2-3; 12 positions match TRBD2. V lost 2 bases and J lost 10; bases outside the gene matches: 7. The germline CDR1 and CDR2 sequences are MNHEY and SMNVEV (reference sequence). The CDR3 extends over 15 amino acids. Here the CDR3 reads CASSLRLAGGIAQYF. CDR3 nucleotides: TGTGCCAGCAGTTTACGGCTAGCGGGAGGGATAGCGCAGTATTTT.

This clone was counted once. CDR3 nucleotide sequence: TGTGCCAGCAGCTCTGTAGCATCTGAGACAGATACGCAGTATTTT. Amino acid sequence: CASSSVASETDTQYF. This rearrangement joins TRBV7-6 to TRBJ2-3; D unresolved. Germline V gene data show CDR1 as SGHVS and CDR2 as FNYEAQ. The CDR3 extends over 15 amino acids. Trimming took off 4 bases at V and 3 bases at J, with 14 bases between the two ends.

The chain has TRBV28 and TRBJ1-2; 11 nucleotides agree with TRBD1. The CDR3 has 14 amino acids. Germline V CDR1 and CDR2: MDHEN, SYDVKM. J lost 3 bases, V lost 3 bases, and 0 bases had no gene match. CDR3 DNA sequence: TGTGCCAGCAGTTTGGGACAGGGGGACTATGGCTACACCTTC. It translates to CASSLGQGDYGYTF.

J is TRBJ2-7 and V is TRBV27; 9 nucleotides align to TRBD1. The CDR3 spans 15 residues. J lost 2 bases, V lost 6 bases, and 8 bases had no gene match. Germline V gene data show CDR1 as MNHEY and CDR2 as SMNVEV (reference sequence). CDR3 protein: CASRGDRGVTYEQYF. Here the CDR3 DNA reads TGTGCCAGCAGGGGAGACAGGGGGGTAACCTACGAGCAGTACTTC.

This clone was seen a few times. V gene TRBV7-9 combines with J gene TRBJ2-7; D remains unclear. V lost 8 bases to trimming and J lost 2 bases, with 10 bases between them. The CDR3 loop spans 12 amino acids. Per the germline V gene, CDR1 is SEHNR and CDR2 is FQNEAQ (reference sequence). CDR3 nucleotide sequence: TGTGCCAGCGGAGACGGAGCCTACGAGCAGTACTTC. Protein sequence: CASGDGAYEQYF. Full variable domain (rest looked up from reference TRBV7-9 and TRBJ2-7): DTGVSQNPRHKITKRGQNVTFRCDPISEHNRLYWYRQTLGQGPEFLTYFQNEAQLEKSRLLSDRFSAERPKGSFSTLEIQRTEQGDSAMYLCASGDGAYEQYFGPGTRLTVT.

This chain joins TRBV5-1 and TRBJ2-5, with a possible D match to TRBD1 (5 bases). The CDR3 has 15 amino acids. Germline V gene sequence: CDR1 SGHRS, CDR2 YFSETQ. The V end was cut by 4 bases, the J end by 0 bases, with 13 bases between. CDR3 loop: CASSPMGRYQETQYF. The DNA of the CDR3 is TGCGCCAGCAGCCCCATGGGGCGGTACCAAGAGACCCAGTACTTC.

The chain recombines TRBV19 with TRBJ2-1, with 7 positions matching TRBD2. V shed 4 bases, J shed 7 bases, and the junction held 13 bases outside the gene matches. Germline loops: CDR1 LNHDA, CDR2 SQIVND (reference sequence). CDR3 length equals 16 residues. CDR3 nucleotides: TGTGCCAGTAGTACCCTAGGGAGGGAGGGCCGGAATGAGCAGTTCTTC. It codes for CASSTLGREGRNEQFF.

For the CDR3, the DNA is TGTGCCAGCAGCAAAGATGACAGGGGGCTTGGAAACACCATATATTTT. This codes for CASSKDDRGLGNTIYF. This rearrangement joins TRBV21-1 to TRBJ1-3; TRBD1 is the table's D call, not checked against the DNA. TRBV21-1 represents a pseudogene. The CDR3 runs to 16 residues.

The rearrangement joins TRBV18 to TRBJ1-1; D perhaps matches TRBD1 (6 bases). The V end lost 4 bases, the J end lost 3 bases, and 15 bases lay between the germline ends. This CDR3 is 15 amino acids long. The germline CDR1 and CDR2 sequences are KGHSH and LQKENI. In DNA, the CDR3 is TGTGCCAGCTCACGAGGACAGTTCCAGTACACTGAAGCTTTCTTT. Translating gives CASSRGQFQYTEAFF. The full variable domain, completed using reference TRBV18 and TRBJ1-1, is NAGVMQNPRHLVRRRGQEARLRCSPMKGHSHVYWYRQLPEEGLKFMVYLQKENIIDESGMPKERFSAEFPKEGPSILRIQQVVRGDSAAYFCASSRGQFQYTEAFFGQGTRLTVV.